This is a list of T cell receptor beta chains from one sample in a study of shared clonotypes between healthy human individuals. The table came from immunoSEQ multiplex PCR; TCRdb's copy has only in-frame clones and leaves some out. This sample has approximately 350,000 clones, with approximately 79% found just once. What was sequenced was memory CD4+ T cells sorted from blood. The source of these receptors is a young man in good health. The CDR3 runs from the conserved cysteine through the conserved F or W.

length	V	J	CDR3
13	TRBV18	TRBJ2-7	CASSPGPYYEQYF
18	TRBV15	TRBJ2-5	CATSRDQGQRLRRETQYF
16	TRBV27	TRBJ1-1	CASSQGQGLGDTEAFF
16	TRBV7-2	TRBJ2-5	CASSLAARGRGETQYF
15	TRBV28	TRBJ2-5	CASSPAGRRGETQYF
11	TRBV28	TRBJ2-7	CASSFREEQYF
17	TRBV9	TRBJ1-1	CASSVDPPTGIYTEAFF
13	TRBV2	TRBJ1-1	CASSVAVYTEAFF
16	TRBV30	TRBJ1-3	CAWSFRGLSSGNTIYF
17	TRBV19	TRBJ2-5	CASSMEPVGRKGVTQYF
12	TRBV28	TRBJ1-1	CAIRTRSTEAFF
13	TRBV2	TRBJ2-7	CASRDRSSYEQYF
14	TRBV9	TRBJ2-3	CASSVGGTADTQYF
12	TRBV18	TRBJ2-4	CASSPPGVRQYF
15	TRBV19	TRBJ2-7	CASSTFPGQAYEQYF
15	TRBV6-5	TRBJ1-2	CASRSGAYANYGYTF
20	TRBV6-1	TRBJ1-5	CASSERGTRVGARAYQPQHF
12	TRBV28	TRBJ1-2	CASSLGYYGYTF
16	TRBV21-1	TRBJ2-7	CASSKATTGRIYEQYF
15	TRBV7-2	TRBJ2-2	CASSLFMLATGELFF
16	TRBV28	TRBJ1-5	CASSLTGASSFQPQHF
15	TRBV4-3	TRBJ1-1	CASSQQQGAGTEAFF
15	TRBV11-3	TRBJ2-1	CASSLWTSDDNEQFF
16	TRBV6-6	TRBJ1-6	CASSPLSGQTNSPLHF
12	TRBV29-1	TRBJ2-7	CSVEDTSAEQYF
13	TRBV27	TRBJ2-7	CASSPRGSYEQYF
14	TRBV5-1	TRBJ1-1	CASSLVPENTEAFF
13	TRBV30	TRBJ2-5	CAWNGGTRETQYF
15	TRBV19	TRBJ2-1	CASSPQTRGLTEQFF
15	TRBV7-7	TRBJ2-5	CASSQTGGRLETQYF
16	TRBV10-2	TRBJ2-7	CASQKIQGASSYEQYF
15	TRBV11-2	TRBJ2-7	CASSPRLAGDGEQYF
15	TRBV6-1	TRBJ2-7	CASSPSGTSSYEQYF
13	TRBV10-3	TRBJ1-1	CAISKVMNTEAFF
13	TRBV5-1	TRBJ1-5	CASRGGDKQPQHF
15	TRBV5-1	TRBJ1-3	CASSLAGITGNTIYF
17	TRBV14	TRBJ2-2	CASSQDGFTAYTGELFF
15	TRBV5-1	TRBJ2-5	CASSVRLERRETQYF
14	TRBV30	TRBJ2-1	CACLKSRSYNEQFF
15	TRBV27	TRBJ2-7	CASSEVAGSPYEQYF
14	TRBV6-1	TRBJ2-7	CASPPAGLIGEQYF
15	TRBV6-5	TRBJ1-4	CASTPVGRNNEKLFF
15	TRBV5-1	TRBJ1-4	CASSGSGGVGEKLFF
12	TRBV7-9	TRBJ2-1	CASSESYNEQFF
13	TRBV11-2	TRBJ2-1	CASTAAAGVEQFF
11	TRBV7-9	TRBJ1-2	CASTESGGYTF
14	TRBV7-2	TRBJ2-7	CASSLIPSGNEQYF
15	TRBV4-1	TRBJ2-2	CASSQDSSNTGELFF